This TCR beta chain comes out of a study of blood T cells in healthy people across ages. Study-level points and caveats: Higher diversity, along with more naive CD4+ cells, distinguished long-lived donors from aged donors.

PCR was performed a second time for 7 to 11 cycles using a sample-barcoded 5' primer and a J-beta primer mix. Sequencing of every sample gave 3 million or more CDR3-containing paired-end reads. TCRdb re-analysed the 5' RACE reads in MiXCR, keeping a single row per CDR3 protein. The profile shows roughly 1.9 million distinct CDR3 sequences, about two fifths of them singletons. The V gene's germline CDR1 is LGHNA and CDR2 YSLEER. V was pared by 2 bases and J by 3 bases, with 14 bases between. The length of the CDR3 is 15 residues. Concerning this clonotype itself: Its antigen is as yet unknown.

This clonotype originated in a human donor in good health. Sequenced: blood. The chain uses TRBV4-3 and TRBJ2-7; no clear D gene. This CDR3 reads CASSQRDFKFYEQYF. In DNA, the CDR3 is TGCGCCAGCAGCCAAAGGGATTTTAAGTTCTACGAGCAGTACTTC.